These 17 T cell receptor beta chains came from one sample sequenced in a study of T-cell reconstitution after alpha-beta-depleted transplantation in children. This sample's TCRbeta library carried unique molecular identifier barcodes. MiXCR, applied by TCRdb to the PCR reads, yields one record per CDR3 protein. The data show around 240,000 distinct CDR3 sequences, with 6.5% to 10% seen just once and roughly 5.8% held by the top ten. The sample here was PBMCs, mostly from graft donor cells, taken 180 days after TCRalphabeta/CD19-depleted stem cell transplant. Receptors were obtained from a male patient younger than 18 who had a stem cell transplant for acute lymphoblastic leukemia, so the T cells may come from the graft donor.

In its sample, this clonotype was seen many times. The chain combines TRBV7-3 with TRBJ2-3; D is possibly TRBD2 (5 bases). CDR3 length: 15 amino acids. Between the trimmed V and J ends, which lost 5 bases and 0 bases, there was a span of 12 bases. The germline gives CDR1 SGHTA, CDR2 FQGTGA. The CDR3 reads CASSPSTGSTDTQYF. As DNA, the CDR3 is TGTGCCAGCAGCCCGTCGACGGGGAGCACAGATACGCAGTATTTT.

The V and J genes are TRBV12-3 or TRBV12-4 and TRBJ2-7; TRBD1 aligns across 7 bases. With 5 bases clipped from V and 9 bases from J, the junction kept 16 bases outside the gene matches. This CDR3 contains 15 residues. In DNA, the CDR3 is TGTGCCAGCAGTCCAATAAGAACAGGGGCGCGGAGGCAGTACTTC. Translated, it gives CASSPIRTGARRQYF.

Comment on this clonotype: A much larger clonotype is one base distant, so this may be a read error. The chain links TRBV4-3 to TRBJ2-3; D is uncertain. This CDR3 spans 16 amino acids. The germline gives CDR1 LGHNA, CDR2 YSLEER. The CDR3 DNA follows: TGCGCCGGCAGCCAAGTAGGCTACCCTAGCACAGATACGCAGTATTTT. Protein: CAGSQVGYPSTDTQYF.

This clonotype was observed at least ten times. The rearrangement joins TRBV5-1 to TRBJ2-2, with TRBD2 matching 10 bases. The CDR3 is 16 amino acids. Germline CDR1 SGHRS, CDR2 YFSETQ. With 5 bases clipped from V and 7 bases from J, the junction kept 11 bases outside the gene matches. CDR3 sequence: CASSTQIAGGVGELFF. Written as DNA, the CDR3 is TGCGCCAGCAGTACACAAATAGCGGGAGGAGTCGGGGAGCTGTTTTTT.

This clonotype has a count of ten or more. The CDR3 here is CSAESGGSYNSPLHF. For the CDR3, the DNA is TGCAGTGCGGAGTCGGGCGGCTCCTATAATTCACCCCTCCACTTT. The chain is built from TRBV20-1 and TRBJ1-6; no reliable D call. The CDR3 contains 15 residues. V lost 6 bases and J lost 0, with 12 bases in between. The V gene's germline CDR1 is DFQATT and CDR2 SNEGSKA (reference sequence).

This clonotype was found many times. The V call is TRBV2, the J call TRBJ1-1, with 9 bases matching TRBD1. This CDR3 is 14 amino acids long. Germline V CDR1 and CDR2: SNHLY, FYNNEI. The J segment lost 5 bases and the V segment lost 8 bases, leaving 9 bases of the junction unmatched. CDR3 region: CASLTGGDRTEAFF. CDR3 nucleotides: TGTGCCAGCCTGACAGGGGGTGATAGGACTGAAGCTTTCTTT. The full variable domain, completed using reference TRBV2 and TRBJ1-1, is EPEVTQTPSHQVTQMGQEVILRCVPISNHLYFYWYRQILGQKVEFLVSFYNNEISEKSEIFDDQFSVERPDGSNFTLKIRSTKLEDSAMYFCASLTGGDRTEAFFGQGTRLTVV.

Ten or more counts support this clonotype. CDR3 coding DNA: TGTGCCAGCAGATTCGGTAGGGTTGGCAATCAGCCCCAGCATTTT. It is translated as CASRFGRVGNQPQHF. The chain couples TRBV6-1 to TRBJ1-5; no firm D call. The V gene lost 6 bases and the J gene lost 2 bases, with 14 bases spanning the gap. CDR3 size: 15 residues. Per germline, CDR1 MNHNS and CDR2 SASEGT.

In its sample, this clonotype was seen many times. The V and J genes are TRBV7-3 and TRBJ2-1; tentative D call: TRBD1 (5 bases). Germline CDR1 SGHTA, CDR2 FQGTGA. Trimming cost V 2 bases and J 8 bases, with 13 bases left between them. This CDR3 spans 14 amino acids. Here the CDR3 DNA reads TGTGCCAGCAGCTTAGGTGGGGCGAGCTATGAGCAGTTCTTC. Its translation is CASSLGGASYEQFF.

This clonotype showed up many times. J is TRBJ1-1 and V is TRBV18, with a possible D match to TRBD1 (6 bases). V shed 5 bases and J shed 3 bases, with 13 bases lying between them. Germline V gives CDR1 KGHSH, CDR2 LQKENI. This CDR3 has 14 residues. The CDR3 DNA follows: TGTGCCAGCTCAGTCAGGGGTGGTTACACTGAAGCTTTCTTT. Translating gives CASSVRGGYTEAFF. The entire variable domain, with the rest obtained from reference TRBV18 and TRBJ1-1, is as follows: NAGVMQNPRHLVRRRGQEARLRCSPMKGHSHVYWYRQLPEEGLKFMVYLQKENIIDESGMPKERFSAEFPKEGPSILRIQQVVRGDSAAYFCASSVRGGYTEAFFGQGTRLTVV.

This clonotype was seen ten or more times. The chain couples TRBV29-1 to TRBJ1-2; D is undetermined. V gave up 0 bases and J gave up 8 bases, with 16 bases separating them. In germline, CDR1 is SQVTM, CDR2 ANQGSEA. The CDR3 has 14 residues. The CDR3 DNA reads TGCAGCGTTGAAGATCGGAACAGTCTGAGGGGCTACACCTTC. This encodes CSVEDRNSLRGYTF.

This clonotype was detected ten times or more. The chain uses TRBV7-9 and TRBJ2-2, with 8 bases identical to TRBD2. J lost 7 bases, V lost 1 base, and 2 bases had no gene match. The CDR3 loop spans 14 amino acids. Germline CDR1 and CDR2: SEHNR and FQNEAQ (reference sequence). CDR3 nucleotide sequence: TGTGCCAGCAGCTTAGTGACTAGCGTCGGGGAGCTGTTTTTT. It translates to CASSLVTSVGELFF.

This clonotype occurred many times. The V call is TRBV4-1, the J call TRBJ2-5, with 8 bases that match TRBD2. Trimming took 4 bases from V and 1 from J; bases not matched to a gene: 8. The CDR3 has 16 amino acids. From germline, CDR1 is MGHRA and CDR2 YSYEKL. The CDR3 DNA sequence: TGCGCCAGCAGCCTAACAACCGGGACTAGCCAAGAGACCCAGTACTTC. It yields the protein CASSLTTGTSQETQYF.

This clonotype was found many times. This chain uses TRBV7-7 with TRBJ2-5, with TRBD2 matching 9 bases. V was pared by 5 bases and J by 1 base, with 11 bases of the junction left unmatched. The CDR3 loop spans 17 amino acids. The germline V gene has CDR1 SSHAT and CDR2 FNYEAQ (reference sequence). DNA for the CDR3: TGTGCCAGCAGCCCAAAGGGGACTAGCAGGTCCCAAGAGACCCAGTACTTC. Amino acid sequence: CASSPKGTSRSQETQYF.

This clonotype has only one observation. One base away lies a much larger clone, so this may be a sequencing read error. The V and J genes are TRBV12-3 or TRBV12-4 and TRBJ2-1; TRBD2 matches at 12 bases. The CDR3 is 17 residues long. The CDR3 region is CTSSRLAGVLLYNEQFF. As DNA, the CDR3 is TGTACCAGCAGCCGACTAGCGGGGGTTCTTCTCTACAATGAGCAGTTCTTC.

As concerns this clonotype: At one of its ends the junction is not consistent with the germline gene, which may arise from a read error. The genes are TRBV6-5 and TRBJ1-1; D remains ambiguous. Germline CDR1 is MNHEY and CDR2 is SVGAGI. The CDR3 covers 14 residues. The CDR3 sequence is CAISYSGRNTEAFF. DNA for the CDR3: TGTGCCATCAGTTACTCGGGCAGGAACACTGAAGCTTTCTTT.

Remarks on this clonotype: A single base separates this from a much larger clone, so it may be a read error. This chain uses TRBV19 with TRBJ1-5; D unclear. Germline CDR1 reads LNHDA; CDR2 reads SQIVND (reference sequence). CDR3 size: 13 residues. The CDR3 DNA sequence: TGTGCCTGTAGTATGCGTAGCAATCAGCCCCAGCATTTT. This codes for CACSMRSNQPQHF.

This clonotype was seen ten or more times. The rearrangement links TRBV5-1 to TRBJ2-2; D may be TRBD1 (5 bases). CDR3 size: 16 residues. Trimming pared 4 bases from V and 3 bases from J, leaving 16 bases between. Germline V gene data show CDR1 as SGHRS and CDR2 as YFSETQ. CDR3 loop: CASSPQVLGDTGELFF. The CDR3 region has the DNA TGCGCCAGCAGCCCACAAGTCTTAGGGGACACCGGGGAGCTGTTTTTT.